The T cell receptor (beta chain) under discussion was sequenced for a study of CD8 T cells in Susac syndrome. This CDR3 region has 14 residues. The germline V gene encodes CDR1 SEHNR and CDR2 FQNEAQ (reference sequence). V was cut by 4 bases and J by 3 bases, with 9 bases left in between. RNA in amounts of roughly 0.5 to 1 ug was reverse transcribed with random hexamers. MiXCR, run by TCRdb on the immunoSEQ multiplex PCR reads, gives a single entry per CDR3 protein. The data show tens of thousands of distinct CDR3 sequences, about 95% seen once. The count of this clonotype is one. This chain joins TRBV7-9 and TRBJ1-4; D is unclear. The sample was CD8+ T cells from PBMCs. The TCR originated in a human donor with multiple sclerosis. CDR3 protein: CASSSGWSNEKLFF. The CDR3 nucleotides are TGTGCCAGCAGCTCTGGGTGGTCTAATGAAAAACTGTTTTTT. The entire variable domain, with the rest obtained from reference TRBV7-9 and TRBJ1-4, is as follows: DTGVSQNPRHKITKRGQNVTFRCDPISEHNRLYWYRQTLGQGPEFLTYFQNEAQLEKSRLLSDRFSAERPKGSFSTLEIQRTEQGDSAMYLCASSSGWSNEKLFFGSGTQLSVL.